A selection of T cell receptor beta chains follows, all from one sample in a study of blood T cell repertoires in COVID-19. Clones were sequenced by immunoSEQ multiplex PCR, and TCRdb holds only the in-frame ones, with some missing. Of roughly 210,000 clones listed, roughly 80% are singletons. The sequencing sample was made of peripheral blood. The receptors originated from a woman of 80 years or more with COVID-19, enrolled during active disease. Each CDR3 is given with its conserved first and last residue. The D gene is left open where the match is weak.

length	V	J	D	CDR3	DNA
14	TRBV10-2	TRBJ2-2	TRBD1	CASSGQGRTGELFF	TGCGCCAGCAGCGGACAGGGACGTACCGGGGAGCTGTTTTTT
18	TRBV28	TRBJ2-3	.	CASSPPTLPPYSTDTQYF	TGTGCCAGCAGTCCGCCCACTCTGCCCCCCTATAGCACAGATACGCAGTATTTT
13	TRBV19	TRBJ1-5	TRBD1	CASSGQGDQPQHF	TGTGCCAGTAGTGGGCAGGGGGATCAGCCCCAGCATTTT
17	TRBV19	TRBJ2-3	TRBD2	CASSTRQAGTSTYTQYF	TGTGCCAGTAGTACCCGACAGGCCGGGACTAGTACATATACGCAGTATTTT
13	TRBV6-2/TRBV6-3	TRBJ2-1	TRBD2	CASSFGTSAEQFF	TGTGCCAGCAGCTTCGGGACTAGCGCTGAGCAGTTCTTC
14	TRBV5-8	TRBJ2-2	TRBD2	CASSPRAGAGELFF	TGTGCCAGCAGCCCTCGTGCGGGGGCCGGGGAGCTGTTTTTT
13	TRBV29-1	TRBJ1-5	TRBD1	CSVREQGGQPQHF	TGCAGCGTCAGGGAACAGGGGGGGCAGCCCCAGCATTTT
14	TRBV5-1	TRBJ2-3	.	CASSSGQPTDTQYF	TGCGCCAGCAGTTCGGGACAACCCACAGATACGCAGTATTTT
13	TRBV5-1	TRBJ1-1	TRBD1	CASSFGQGDEAFF	TGCGCCAGCAGCTTCGGACAGGGCGATGAAGCTTTCTTT
14	TRBV6-5	TRBJ1-4	.	CASSMGLSNEKLFF	TGTGCCAGCAGTATGGGGCTCAGTAATGAAAAACTGTTTTTT
17	TRBV3-1/TRBV3-2	TRBJ2-6	.	CASSQDYYPSGANVLTF	TGTGCCAGCAGCCAAGACTATTATCCCTCCGGGGCCAACGTCCTGACTTTC